The 19 T cell receptor beta chains listed next were all sequenced from one sample in a study of cytomegalovirus exposure and HLA in healthy donors. TCRdb keeps only in-frame clones here, not all; method: immunoSEQ multiplex PCR. The table lists around 190,000 clones, about 89% of them singletons. The sequenced sample was PBMCs. The receptors here all came from a man aged 25-40 years in good health and CMV-seropositive.

Points on this clone: At the DNA level, this CDR3 is encoded by other sequences in the same sample as well. This rearrangement joins TRBV27 to TRBJ1-5; the match to TRBD1 covers 7 bases. CDR3 length: 14 amino acids. The germline V gene encodes CDR1 MNHEY and CDR2 SMNVEV (reference sequence). V dropped 5 bases and J dropped 2; count of bases not matched to a gene: 3. DNA of the CDR3: TGTGCCAGCAGTCCAGGGACAGGCAATCAGCCCCAGCATTTT. Encoded protein: CASSPGTGNQPQHF.

The gene calls are TRBV27 and TRBJ2-3; 11 bases fit TRBD2. The CDR3 length is 15 residues. Trimming at V came to 5 bases and at J to 2 bases, leaving 3 bases not matched to a gene. Looked up from germline, CDR1 is MNHEY and CDR2 is SMNVEV (reference sequence). The CDR3 coding sequence is TGTGCCAGCAGTCCGGGACTAGCGGTCACAGATACGCAGTATTTT. It encodes CASSPGLAVTDTQYF.

This chain links TRBV4-1 with TRBJ2-7, with TRBD2 identical over 9 bases. Germline V gene sequence: CDR1 MGHRA, CDR2 YSYEKL. The CDR3 runs to 17 residues. With V trimmed by 1 base and J by 3 bases, 10 bases remained unmatched. The DNA of the CDR3 is TGCGCCAGCAGCCAAGGCGGGAGGGCCCACTTTCACTACGAGCAGTACTTC. As protein: CASSQGGRAHFHYEQYF.

The chain combines TRBV7-8 with TRBJ1-6, with D unresolved. This CDR3 is 13 amino acids long. With 8 bases removed from V and 13 bases from J, the gap between germline ends came to 18 bases. CDR1 is SGHVS and CDR2 is FQNEAQ in the germline V gene. CDR3 in DNA: TGTGCCAGCGCCCACGATCCGTCCGCGCCCCTCCACTTT. This sequence encodes CASAHDPSAPLHF.

This clone was detected a few times. The gene calls are TRBV18 and TRBJ1-6; 7 bases match TRBD1. Germline lookup yields CDR1 KGHSH and CDR2 LQKENI. Losses at the gene ends were 5 bases for V and 8 bases for J; bases not matched to a gene: 9. The CDR3 is made up of 15 amino acids. CDR3 protein: CASSETGARYSPLHF. As DNA, the CDR3 is TGTGCCAGCTCAGAAACAGGGGCCCGATATTCACCCCTCCACTTT.

J is TRBJ2-2 and V is TRBV6-6; 8 bases fit TRBD2. Germline lookup yields CDR1 MNHNY and CDR2 SVGAGI (reference sequence). V was clipped by 6 bases and J by 4 bases; unmatched bases: 7. CDR3 length: 15 amino acids. This CDR3 reads CASSSGGPSTGELFF. CDR3 DNA sequence: TGTGCCAGCAGCTCGGGGGGGCCGAGCACCGGGGAGCTGTTTTTT.

The table lists this clone with a count of one. V and J are TRBV9 and TRBJ1-1, with D unclear. This CDR3 spans 15 amino acids. Trimming cost V 0 bases and J 1 base, with 10 bases left between them. CDR1 is SGDLS and CDR2 is YYNGEE in the germline V gene. The CDR3 DNA is TGTGCCAGCAGCGTAGATAGGTTTGGGAACACTGAAGCTTTCTTT. Protein: CASSVDRFGNTEAFF.

The chain couples TRBV7-3 to TRBJ2-3, with TRBD2 matching over 7 bases. This CDR3 comprises 15 residues. The J segment lost 0 bases and the V segment lost 2 bases, leaving 2 bases of the junction unmatched. Germline loops: CDR1 SGHTA, CDR2 FQGTGA. The CDR3 DNA follows: TGTGCCAGCAGCTTACTAGCGGCTAGCACAGATACGCAGTATTTT. This gives the protein CASSLLAASTDTQYF.

The chain carries TRBV29-1 and TRBJ2-5; 8 nucleotides align to TRBD2. The V and J ends lost 7 bases and 5 bases, in that order; junction bases with no gene match: 9. Germline CDR1 is SQVTM and CDR2 is ANQGSEA. The CDR3 covers 13 residues. In DNA form, the CDR3 reads TGCAGCGACGAAGCGGGAGTGGGGGAGACCCAGTACTTC. Residues: CSDEAGVGETQYF.

J is TRBJ2-2 and V is TRBV7-4, with D uncertain. The CDR3 contains 11 residues. Germline V lookup: CDR1 SGHVT, CDR2 SQSDAQ. Trimming pared 5 bases from V and 4 bases from J, leaving 2 bases between. The DNA for the CDR3 is TGTGCCAGCAGCCCCACCGGGGAGCTGTTTTTT. Residues: CASSPTGELFF.

V gene TRBV15 combines with J gene TRBJ2-3; 8 bases are shared with TRBD2. Trimming at V came to 1 base and at J to 4 bases, leaving 10 bases not matched to a gene. This CDR3 has 17 amino acids. The germline V gene has CDR1 LNHNV and CDR2 YYDKDF (reference sequence). Written as DNA, the CDR3 is TGTGCCACCAGCAGAGCCCGGAGCGGGAGTGGGGCAGATACGCAGTATTTT. It yields the protein CATSRARSGSGADTQYF.

This clone was detected a few times. The rearrangement links TRBV27 to TRBJ2-5; tentatively, D is TRBD1 (5 bases). The CDR3 is 13 amino acids. V gave up 6 bases and J gave up 1 base, with 9 bases separating them. Germline V gene data show CDR1 as MNHEY and CDR2 as SMNVEV (reference sequence). The CDR3: CASRGHLQETQYF. DNA for the CDR3: TGTGCCAGCAGAGGACACCTCCAAGAGACCCAGTACTTC.

The chain carries TRBV9 and TRBJ2-7, with a weak D call TRBD1 (5 bases). V was trimmed by 3 bases and J by 7 bases, leaving 20 bases between them. The CDR3 sequence is 15 residues long. Germline V gives CDR1 SGDLS, CDR2 YYNGEE. In DNA form, the CDR3 reads TGTGCCAGCAGCGAAAATGGGGCGTTGGGTGTTGAGCAGTACTTC. Translating it yields CASSENGALGVEQYF.

This chain uses TRBV11-3 with TRBJ1-1, with D maybe TRBD1 (6 bases). Trimming cost V 3 bases and J 2 bases, with 10 bases left between them. Germline loops: CDR1 SGHNT, CDR2 YENEEA. The CDR3 is made up of 14 amino acids. CDR3 residues: CASSFRDTNTEAFF. The CDR3, as DNA: TGTGCCAGCAGCTTCCGGGACACCAACACTGAAGCTTTCTTT.

Remarks on this clone: Mismatch with germline at one junction end may stem from a read error. V and J are TRBV5-1 and TRBJ2-3; D is perhaps TRBD1 or TRBD2 (5 bases each). From germline, CDR1 is SGHRS and CDR2 YFSETQ. This CDR3 has 16 residues. CDR3 sequence (DNA): TGCGCCAGCAGCAAACAGCTCCCCGGGGCCACAAATACGCAGTATTTT. This codes for CASSKQLPGATNTQYF. The full variable domain, its missing parts supplied by reference TRBV5-1 and TRBJ2-3, is KAGVTQTPRYLIKTRGQQVTLSCSPISGHRSVSWYQQTPGQGLQFLFEYFSETQRNKGNFPGRFSGRQFSNSRSEMNVSTLELGDSALYLCASSKQLPGATNTQYFGPGTRLTVL.

The V gene is TRBV7-9, the J gene TRBJ2-5; D assignment may be TRBD1 or TRBD2 (5 bases each). This CDR3 region has 14 residues. The germline V gene encodes CDR1 SEHNR and CDR2 FQNEAQ (reference sequence). Deletions cut 7 bases from V and 3 bases from J, with 15 bases between. The CDR3 DNA follows: TGTGCCAGCATCTTTACCGGGACCGAAGAGACCCAGTACTTC. Translated: CASIFTGTEETQYF.

The chain uses TRBV27 and TRBJ2-7, with TRBD1 identical over 7 bases. Trimming cost V 6 bases and J 0 bases; bases outside gene matches: 11. Germline CDR1 is MNHEY and CDR2 is SMNVEV (reference sequence). The CDR3 extends over 16 amino acids. As DNA, the CDR3 is TGTGCCAGCAGACCTTTCGGTGCAGGGGGCTCCTACGAGCAGTACTTC. It translates to CASRPFGAGGSYEQYF.

The V call is TRBV13, the J call TRBJ2-3; weak D call: TRBD2 (5 bases). The V gene lost 3 bases and the J gene lost 1 base, with 5 bases spanning the gap. Germline CDR1 and CDR2: PRHDT and FYEKMQ (reference sequence). This CDR3 has 13 amino acids. DNA for the CDR3: TGTGCCAGCAGCTTCGGGGGCACAGATACGCAGTATTTT. Amino acids: CASSFGGTDTQYF.

This chain joins TRBV7-9 and TRBJ2-1; 11 positions match TRBD2. Germline V CDR1 and CDR2: SEHNR, FQNEAQ (reference sequence). V was clipped by 4 bases and J by 8 bases; unmatched bases: 13. The CDR3 is 17 residues long. CDR3 in amino acids: CASSSAQLAGGRDEQFF. The CDR3 region has the DNA TGTGCCAGCAGCTCCGCCCAATTAGCGGGAGGGAGGGATGAGCAGTTCTTC. The variable domain in full, completed from reference TRBV7-9 and TRBJ2-1, reads DTGVSQNPRHKITKRGQNVTFRCDPISEHNRLYWYRQTLGQGPEFLTYFQNEAQLEKSRLLSDRFSAERPKGSFSTLEIQRTEQGDSAMYLCASSSAQLAGGRDEQFFGPGTRLTVL.